One and the same sample provided the 24 T cell receptor beta chains below, sequenced in a study of Graves' ophthalmopathy and Graves' hyperthyroidism. RNA transcripts were the source from which TCR beta CDR3 regions were amplified. Following a first-round RT-PCR that used HTBI primers, a second-round multiplex PCR was carried out. Via MiXCR, TCRdb re-called the multiplex PCR reads, giving one row per CDR3 protein. The data show approximately 700,000 distinct CDR3 sequences, around 40% seen once. Sequenced sample: peripheral blood. Receptors were obtained from an adult man with Graves' ophthalmopathy.

V usage is TRBV20-1 and J usage is TRBJ2-6, with 12 bases lining up with TRBD1. The CDR3 is 20 residues long. V shed 1 base and J 0 bases; nucleotides not matched to a gene: 10. CDR1 and CDR2 (germline): DFQATT, SNEGSKA (reference sequence). This chain's CDR3 is CSARVVPGQGAGSGANVLTF. CDR3 nucleotide sequence: TGCAGTGCTAGAGTCGTCCCGGGACAGGGGGCTGGCTCTGGGGCCAACGTCCTGACTTTC.

This clonotype has just a few counts. V is TRBV29-1 and J is TRBJ2-7; D is perhaps TRBD1 (6 bases). Trimming shortened V by 8 bases and J by 0 bases, and 20 bases separated the two germline ends. Germline lookup yields CDR1 SQVTM and CDR2 ANQGSEA. CDR3 length: 15 amino acids. Written as DNA, the CDR3 is TGCAGCCCCGGGGTCCGGGACAAAGACTCCTACGAGCAGTACTTC. This translates into CSPGVRDKDSYEQYF.

V usage is TRBV20-1 and J usage is TRBJ2-7, with TRBD1 matching over 11 bases. The CDR3 has 15 amino acids. V gave up 5 bases and J gave up 3 bases; unmatched junction bases: 9. Germline V gene sequence: CDR1 DFQATT, CDR2 SNEGSKA (reference sequence). CDR3 region: CSAPKAGTGGYEQYF. The DNA of the CDR3 is TGCAGTGCTCCAAAGGCCGGGACAGGGGGCTACGAGCAGTACTTC.

The chain uses TRBV7-9 and TRBJ2-7; 9 nucleotides agree with TRBD2. In germline, CDR1 is SEHNR, CDR2 FQNEAQ (reference sequence). The CDR3 is 19 residues long. With 1 base clipped from V and 0 bases from J, the junction kept 13 bases outside the gene matches. In DNA, the CDR3 is TGTGCCAGCAGCTTAGGGGTAGCGGGAGAAGAGGAAGGCTCCTACGAGCAGTACTTC. Its protein is CASSLGVAGEEEGSYEQYF.

This clonotype was found a few times. The gene calls are TRBV5-6 and TRBJ1-2; 7 bases match TRBD1. The CDR3 has 16 amino acids. The V gene end was trimmed by 2 bases and the J gene end by 4 bases; junction bases not matched to a gene: 11. Per germline, CDR1 SGHDT and CDR2 YYEEEE. CDR3 in amino acids: CASSFSTGRQVYGYTF. The CDR3 nucleotides read TGTGCCAGCAGCTTTTCGACAGGGCGCCAAGTCTATGGCTACACCTTC. Full variable domain (rest looked up from reference TRBV5-6 and TRBJ1-2): DAGVTQSPTHLIKTRGQQVTLRCSPKSGHDTVSWYQQALGQGPQFIFQYYEEEERQRGNFPDRFSGHQFPNYSSELNVNALLLGDSALYLCASSFSTGRQVYGYTFGSGTRLTVV.

The V and J genes are TRBV12-3 or TRBV12-4 and TRBJ2-3; 7 bases line up with TRBD1. Trimming took 6 bases from V and 2 from J; bases not matched to a gene: 8. This CDR3 is 15 amino acids long. The CDR3 reads CASSENRGNTDTQYF. DNA of the CDR3: TGTGCCAGCAGCGAGAACAGGGGTAACACAGATACGCAGTATTTT.

The chain employs TRBV19 and TRBJ1-1, with no clear D. Germline lookup yields CDR1 LNHDA and CDR2 SQIVND (reference sequence). This CDR3 is 11 amino acids long. Trimming took 5 bases from V and 7 from J, leaving 8 bases between them. In DNA, the CDR3 is TGTGCCAGTAGTGCGAGACTTGAAGCTTTCTTT. Its translation: CASSARLEAFF.

As to this clonotype: A much larger clonotype is one base distant, so this may be a read error. The chain is built from TRBV2 and TRBJ2-2; no clear D. Germline V gives CDR1 SNHLY, CDR2 FYNNEI. CDR3 length: 15 residues. V dropped 6 bases and J dropped 7 bases, with 18 bases sitting between them. The CDR3 spells CASSQTPVIDGELFF. The CDR3 bases are TGTGCCAGCAGCCAAACCCCGGTTATCGACGGGGAGCTGTTTTTT.

The chain joins TRBV7-9 to TRBJ2-5, with 7 bases fitting TRBD2. Losses at the gene ends were 2 bases for V and 7 bases for J; bases not matched to a gene: 7. CDR1 and CDR2 from the germline V gene are SEHNR and FQNEAQ (reference sequence). The CDR3 is 14 residues long. CDR3 in amino acids: CASSLIAGGVTQYF. CDR3 in DNA: TGTGCCAGCAGCTTAATAGCGGGTGGGGTGACCCAGTACTTC. The variable domain in full, completed from reference TRBV7-9 and TRBJ2-5, reads DTGVSQNPRHKITKRGQNVTFRCDPISEHNRLYWYRQTLGQGPEFLTYFQNEAQLEKSRLLSDRFSAERPKGSFSTLEIQRTEQGDSAMYLCASSLIAGGVTQYFGPGTRLLVL.

This chain joins TRBV12-3 or TRBV12-4 and TRBJ1-2, with D possibly TRBD1 on 6 matching bases. V was pared by 6 bases and J by 4 bases, with 18 bases between. The CDR3 contains 15 residues. CDR3 in DNA: TGTGCCAGCAGCCAAGGGGGGGGTCGGAGCTATGGCTACACCTTC. It is translated as CASSQGGGRSYGYTF.

This clonotype was observed a few times. V is TRBV10-1 and J is TRBJ2-7; no definite D call. Trimming removed 6 bases from V and 6 bases from J, with 24 bases in between. The CDR3 runs to 16 residues. Germline CDR1 is WNHNN and CDR2 is SYGVQD (reference sequence). The CDR3 sequence: CASRIEVIGRASEQYF. As DNA, the CDR3 is TGCGCCAGCAGAATTGAAGTGATCGGGCGAGCAAGCGAGCAGTACTTC.

This sequence joins TRBV6-1 and TRBJ2-7, with TRBD2 as a possible D gene (6 bases). The germline CDR1 and CDR2 sequences are MNHNS and SASEGT. Deletions cut 3 bases from V and 3 bases from J, with 15 bases between. CDR3 length equals 15 residues. CDR3 nucleotides: TGTGCCAGCAGTGAGTTGCGGGGTCGATACTACGAGCAGTACTTC. Translation: CASSELRGRYYEQYF.

In this sample, this clonotype turned up a few times. CDR3 region: CASSIGGQGITYEQYF. As DNA, the CDR3 is TGTGCCAGTAGTATAGGAGGACAGGGGATCACCTACGAGCAGTACTTC. The rearrangement uses TRBV19 and TRBJ2-7; 9 bases agree with TRBD1. CDR1 is LNHDA and CDR2 is SQIVND in the germline V gene (reference sequence). The ends lost 1 base at V and 2 bases at J; junction bases unmatched: 6. The CDR3 consists of 16 residues.

This clonotype has only a few counts. The rearrangement links TRBV20-1 to TRBJ2-7; D is ambiguous. The CDR3 spans 12 residues. Germline lookup yields CDR1 DFQATT and CDR2 SNEGSKA (reference sequence). V gave up 6 bases and J gave up 4 bases, with 13 bases separating them. CDR3 amino acids: CSATRQTYEQYF. The CDR3 DNA is TGCAGTGCCACTCGCCAGACTTACGAGCAGTACTTC.

On this clonotype itself: A much more abundant neighbour one base away suggests this may be a read error. This is likely a read error, given that the CDR3 carries no conserved phenylalanine or tryptophan at its end. The chain uses TRBV5-1 and TRBJ1-1; D remains ambiguous. In germline, CDR1 is SGHRS, CDR2 YFSETQ. This CDR3 is 13 amino acids long. V shed 5 bases and J shed 0 bases, with 8 bases lying between them. CDR3 loop: CASRSSMNTEAFI. CDR3 bases: TGCGCCAGCAGATCCAGTATGAACACTGAAGCTTTCATT.

The chain uses TRBV12-3 or TRBV12-4 and TRBJ2-5; 8 nucleotides match TRBD1. CDR3 size: 15 residues. The junction had 13 bases not matched to a gene; V was cut back by 8 bases and J by 5 bases. The CDR3 loop is CASARTDRAAETQYF. The CDR3 region has the DNA TGTGCCAGCGCCCGCACGGACAGGGCAGCGGAGACCCAGTACTTC.

In this sample, this clonotype turned up a few times. The chain carries TRBV20-1 and TRBJ2-5, with D maybe TRBD1 (5 bases). CDR1 and CDR2 from the germline V gene are DFQATT and SNEGSKA (reference sequence). The V end was cut by 4 bases, the J end by 9 bases, with 15 bases between. CDR3 length: 12 amino acids. CDR3 coding DNA: TGCAGTGCTAAAGGGGCGGCCGCCTCCCAGTACTTC. It encodes CSAKGAAASQYF.

The chain is built from TRBV7-6 and TRBJ2-7, with D possibly TRBD2 on 5 matching bases. With 3 bases removed from V and 1 base from J, the gap between germline ends came to 10 bases. Germline V gene data show CDR1 as SGHVS and CDR2 as FNYEAQ. This CDR3 region has 14 residues. This CDR3 reads CASSFGLISYEQYF. The CDR3 bases are TGTGCCAGCAGCTTCGGACTTATATCCTACGAGCAGTACTTC.

This clonotype was counted a single time. The V and J genes are TRBV11-1 and TRBJ2-5, with 7 bases matching TRBD2. Germline V gene sequence: CDR1 SGHAT, CDR2 FQDESV (reference sequence). With V trimmed by 4 bases and J by 1 base, 12 bases remained unmatched. CDR3 length: 17 amino acids. CDR3 sequence (DNA): TGTGCCAGCAGCTCAGTCCGCGGGGGAATTATCCAAGAGACCCAGTACTTC. Translation gives CASSSVRGGIIQETQYF.

The sample holds many counts of this clonotype. The chain recombines TRBV2 with TRBJ1-2; no firm D call. Trimming removed 6 bases at V and 4 bases at J, with 12 bases between. CDR3 length: 13 residues. Germline values: CDR1 SNHLY, CDR2 FYNNEI. The CDR3 region is CASRPDGGYGYTF. In DNA, the CDR3 is TGTGCCAGCAGGCCCGACGGTGGCTATGGCTACACCTTC.

This clonotype was detected a few times. This chain uses TRBV29-1 with TRBJ2-3; 7 positions agree with TRBD1. CDR3 length equals 14 residues. J gave up 2 bases and V 4 bases, and 6 bases lay outside the gene matches. The V gene's germline CDR1 is SQVTM and CDR2 ANQGSEA. CDR3 in DNA: TGCAGCGTTGTAGGCAGGGGGAACACAGATACGCAGTATTTT. Its translation is CSVVGRGNTDTQYF.

V usage is TRBV9 and J usage is TRBJ2-5; 7 nucleotides match TRBD2. Germline V gene lookup returns CDR1 SGDLS and CDR2 YYNGEE. V lost 0 bases and J lost 4; bases outside the gene matches: 3. The CDR3 runs to 14 residues. This CDR3 is CASSVEGRAETQYF. The DNA for the CDR3 is TGTGCCAGCAGCGTAGAGGGGAGGGCAGAGACCCAGTACTTC.

This clonotype was detected many times. This sequence joins TRBV29-1 and TRBJ2-5, with D hard to call. There are 14 residues in the CDR3. V was clipped by 3 bases and J by 1 base, with 12 bases between them. In germline, CDR1 is SQVTM, CDR2 ANQGSEA. As DNA, the CDR3 is TGCAGCGTTGATTCCAGAATATTCCAAGAGACCCAGTACTTC. Its translation is CSVDSRIFQETQYF. Drawing the rest from reference TRBV29-1 and TRBJ2-5, the complete variable domain is SAVISQKPSRDICQRGTSLTIQCQVDSQVTMMFWYRQQPGQSLTLIATANQGSEATYESGFVIDKFPISRPNLTFSTLTVSNMSPEDSSIYLCSVDSRIFQETQYFGPGTRLLVL.

This chain joins TRBV25-1 and TRBJ1-4; weak D call: TRBD1 (5 bases). The V gene's germline CDR1 is MGHDK and CDR2 SYGVNS. CDR3 length: 15 amino acids. V gave up 3 bases and J gave up 7 bases, with 15 bases separating them. This CDR3 is CASSDSAGAIEKLFF. Here the CDR3 DNA reads TGTGCCAGCAGTGATAGTGCCGGGGCAATTGAAAAACTGTTTTTT.